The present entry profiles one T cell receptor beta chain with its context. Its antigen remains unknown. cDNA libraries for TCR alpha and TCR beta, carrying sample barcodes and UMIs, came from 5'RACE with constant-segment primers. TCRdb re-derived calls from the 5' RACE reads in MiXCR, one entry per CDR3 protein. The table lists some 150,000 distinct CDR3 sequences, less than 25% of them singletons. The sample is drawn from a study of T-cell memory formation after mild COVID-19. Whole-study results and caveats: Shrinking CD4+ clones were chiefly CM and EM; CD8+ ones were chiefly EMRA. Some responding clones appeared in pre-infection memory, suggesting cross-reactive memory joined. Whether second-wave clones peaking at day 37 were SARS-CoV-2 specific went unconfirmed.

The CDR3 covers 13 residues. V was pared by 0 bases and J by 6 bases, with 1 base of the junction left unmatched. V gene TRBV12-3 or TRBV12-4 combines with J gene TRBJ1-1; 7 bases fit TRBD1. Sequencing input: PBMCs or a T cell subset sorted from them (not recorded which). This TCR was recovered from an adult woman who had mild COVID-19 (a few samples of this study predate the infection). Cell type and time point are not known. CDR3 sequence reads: CASSLADRAEAFF. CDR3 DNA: TGTGCCAGCAGTTTAGCAGACAGGGCTGAAGCTTTCTTT.